One T cell receptor (beta chain) is described in this entry. This specimen comes from a study of control samples from healthy donors and cancer patients. This CDR3 region has 14 residues. Trimming cost V 0 bases and J 9 bases, with 15 bases left between them. Germline assignment: CDR1 MNHEY and CDR2 SVGAGI. Profiled with immunoSEQ multiplex PCR; TCRdb holds only in-frame clones, not every one. The sample shows under 95,000 clones, roughly 90% of them seen only once. The genes are TRBV6-5 and TRBJ2-7; the D is unclear. This clonotype was sampled from a woman aged 25 to 39 in good health. Sequenced input: blood. The CDR3 protein is CASSYSPSDGGQYF. DNA for the CDR3: TGTGCCAGCAGTTACTCGCCCTCGGACGGCGGGCAGTACTTC.